A selection of T cell receptor beta chains follows, all from one sample in a study of blood T cell repertoires in COVID-19. Clones were sequenced by immunoSEQ multiplex PCR, and TCRdb holds only the in-frame ones, with some missing. The table records under 300,000 clones, just over 90% of them present only once. The source material was PBMCs or T cells enriched from blood (not recorded which). The receptors were sampled from a woman in her thirties or forties with acute COVID-19. Each CDR3 is given with its conserved first and last residue. A D gene is named only where the DNA matches it firmly. Rows give clone size only sometimes, using once, few, many, or a class for an expanded clone.

few	TRBV10-3	TRBJ2-7	14	-	TGTGCCATCAGTGAGTCGGAGCTCGGCTACGAGCAGTACTTC	CAISESELGYEQYF
-	TRBV18	TRBJ2-2	15	TRBD2	TGTGCCAGCTCACCGACTAGCGGGAGTCCCGGGGAGCTGTTTTTT	CASSPTSGSPGELFF
-	TRBV18	TRBJ2-7	14	TRBD2	TGTGCCAGCTCATCCGGGACTAGGGTCTACGAGCAGTACTTC	CASSSGTRVYEQYF
-	TRBV6-5	TRBJ2-1	15	TRBD2	TGTGCCAGCAGTACAATAGCGGGAGACTACAATGAGCAGTTCTTC	CASSTIAGDYNEQFF
-	TRBV9	TRBJ2-3	17	TRBD2	TGTGCCAGCAGCTTCCGGCTAGCGGGAATGGGAACAGATACGCAGTATTTT	CASSFRLAGMGTDTQYF
-	TRBV5-6	TRBJ2-1	15	-	TGTGCCAGCAGCGAAGGACATCCTTCCTACAATGAGCAGTTCTTC	CASSEGHPSYNEQFF
-	TRBV19	TRBJ1-5	15	-	TGTGCCAGTAGTATAACAGGAGATAGCAATCAGCCCCAGCATTTT	CASSITGDSNQPQHF
-	TRBV7-2	TRBJ2-5	13	-	TGTGCCAGCAGCTTCGGAGGGCGAGAGACCCAGTACTTC	CASSFGGRETQYF
-	TRBV27	TRBJ2-3	17	TRBD2	TGTGCCAGCAGTCCGCGCGTACTAGCGGGTCTCACAGATACGCAGTATTTT	CASSPRVLAGLTDTQYF
-	TRBV3-1/TRBV3-2	TRBJ1-1	15	-	TGTGCCAGCAGCCGATCGACAAGAGGGAGCACTGAAGCTTTCTTT	CASSRSTRGSTEAFF
-	TRBV7-9	TRBJ1-4	15	TRBD1	TGTGCCAGCAGCCATGTGACAGGGGCTAATGAAAAACTGTTTTTT	CASSHVTGANEKLFF
-	TRBV7-9	TRBJ2-1	19	TRBD2	TGTGCCAGCAGCTGTGGGGGACTAGCGGGTCCCTGCTCCTACAATGAGCAGTTCTTC	CASSCGGLAGPCSYNEQFF
-	TRBV11-1	TRBJ2-1	15	-	TGTGTCAGCAGCTCGTCAGATTCCTCCTACAATGAGCAGTTCTTC	CVSSSSDSSYNEQFF
-	TRBV28	TRBJ1-1	14	TRBD1	TGTGCCAGCGGTCGACAGGGAATCAACACTGAAGCTTTCTTT	CASGRQGINTEAFF
few	TRBV12-5	TRBJ2-1	14	TRBD1	TGTGCTAGTGTTCCGGGACAGGGTTACAATGAGCAGTTCTTC	CASVPGQGYNEQFF
-	TRBV28	TRBJ1-3	13	-	TGTGCCAGCAGTTTTGGGGCGGCTGACACCATATATTTT	CASSFGAADTIYF
-	TRBV11-2	TRBJ2-5	18	TRBD2	TGTGCCAGCAGTTCGCTAACCGGGACTAGCGGGGGCCAAGAGACCCAGTACTTC	CASSSLTGTSGGQETQYF
-	TRBV19	TRBJ2-7	11	-	TGTGCCAGTATGAGCGACCACGAGCAGTACTTC	CASMSDHEQYF
-	TRBV21-1	TRBJ2-7	14	-	TGTGCCAGCAGCACCCGGAGGAGGTCCTACGAGCAGTACTTC	CASSTRRRSYEQYF
-	TRBV7-2	TRBJ1-1	13	-	TGTGCCAGCAGCTTTGGAGGGAGGACTGAAGCTTTCTTT	CASSFGGRTEAFF
-	TRBV2	TRBJ2-5	15	TRBD2	TGTGCCAGCAGTGAAAGGACTAGCGAACAAGAGACCCAGTACTTC	CASSERTSEQETQYF
-	TRBV9	TRBJ1-1	13	-	TGTGCCAGCAGCGCAAGCTGGAACACTGAAGCTTTCTTT	CASSASWNTEAFF
-	TRBV10-2	TRBJ2-1	15	-	TGCGCCAGCAGTGAGCCGATCGAGGCCTACAATGAGCAGTTCTTC	CASSEPIEAYNEQFF
-	TRBV6-5	TRBJ2-7	15	TRBD2	TGTGCCAGCAGTTTGACTAGCGGGGGAACCTACGAGCAGTACTTC	CASSLTSGGTYEQYF
-	TRBV4-3	TRBJ2-7	14	-	TGCGCCAGCAGCCAAGACAGGGTGGGCTACGAGCAGTACTTC	CASSQDRVGYEQYF
-	TRBV10-3	TRBJ2-5	12	-	TGTGCCATCAGTGAATTTAGAGAGACCCAGTACTTC	CAISEFRETQYF
-	TRBV7-9	TRBJ2-7	13	-	TGTGCCAGCAGCCCACAGGGTACGAACGAGCAGTACTTC	CASSPQGTNEQYF
-	TRBV6-1	TRBJ2-7	15	TRBD1	TGTGCCAGCAGTGATATACAGGGGGCGGCCTACGAGCAGTACTTC	CASSDIQGAAYEQYF
-	TRBV7-9	TRBJ2-3	13	-	TGTGCCAGCAGCTTCACCCGGACAGATACGCAGTATTTT	CASSFTRTDTQYF
-	TRBV7-8	TRBJ2-2	14	TRBD2	TGTGCCAGCAGGGTCAGCGGGGCAGGAGGGGAGCTGTTTTTT	CASRVSGAGGELFF
-	TRBV7-2	TRBJ2-7	15	-	TGTGCCAGCAGCTTAGAGCCTCACGTCACCTACGAGCAGTACTTC	CASSLEPHVTYEQYF
-	TRBV29-1	TRBJ1-2	12	TRBD1	TGCAGCGGGGGACAGTTAAGGAATGGCTACACCTTC	CSGGQLRNGYTF
-	TRBV28	TRBJ2-1	16	TRBD1	TGTGCCAGCAGTTCGTCGGCAGGGGGAAAGGTCAATGAGCAGTTCTTC	CASSSSAGGKVNEQFF
-	TRBV28	TRBJ2-7	15	TRBD1	TGTGCCAGCAGTTCCTCCGGGACAGGATTTTCGGAGCAGTACTTC	CASSSSGTGFSEQYF
-	TRBV7-8	TRBJ1-4	18	-	TGTGCCAGCAGCTCGCCCAATCAACTTAACGGAGCTAATGAAAAACTGTTTTTT	CASSSPNQLNGANEKLFF
-	TRBV19	TRBJ2-7	15	-	TGTGCCAGTAGTGCCCGGTCGGTCCTCTCCTACGAGCAGTACTTC	CASSARSVLSYEQYF
-	TRBV11-2	TRBJ1-3	18	-	TGTGCCAGCAGCTTAGTGGTCGGGGGGCAGGGAGCTGGAAACACCATATATTTT	CASSLVVGGQGAGNTIYF
few	TRBV7-3	TRBJ2-1	14	-	TGTGCCAGCAGCTTAGACGGGGGAAATCGTGAGCAGTTCTTC	CASSLDGGNREQFF
-	TRBV4-3	TRBJ1-2	16	TRBD1	TGCGCCAGCAGCCAAGTCTTGGCAGGGGGGAACTATGGCTACACCTTC	CASSQVLAGGNYGYTF
-	TRBV11-2	TRBJ2-1	15	-	TGTGCCAGCAGATTCCAGGGGTCCTCCTACAATGAGCAGTTCTTC	CASRFQGSSYNEQFF
-	TRBV6-5	TRBJ1-6	15	-	TGTGCCAGCAGGCTCAGGGAAGGGTACAATTCACCCCTCCACTTT	CASRLREGYNSPLHF
-	TRBV7-9	TRBJ2-2	15	-	TGTGCCAGCAGCTTAACTGCGGTGAACACCGGGGAGCTGTTTTTT	CASSLTAVNTGELFF
-	TRBV7-3	TRBJ2-7	14	-	TGTGCCAGCAGCTTAATCGCAGGGGTCGGGGAGCAGTACTTC	CASSLIAGVGEQYF
-	TRBV5-8	TRBJ1-1	14	-	TGTGCCAGCAGCTTGGATGGCCAGAACACTGAAGCTTTCTTT	CASSLDGQNTEAFF
-	TRBV5-4	TRBJ2-3	16	TRBD2	TGTGCCAGCAGCTTACAGAGCGGGGCCAACACAGATACGCAGTATTTT	CASSLQSGANTDTQYF
-	TRBV2	TRBJ2-1	15	TRBD1	TGTGCCAGCAGTGAATTGGGACAGGGGTGGGATGAGCAGTTCTTC	CASSELGQGWDEQFF
-	TRBV6-4	TRBJ1-2	11	-	TGTGCCAGCAGGGGGCCCTATGGCTACACCTTC	CASRGPYGYTF
-	TRBV19	TRBJ1-2	12	-	TGTGCCAGTAGGGAGGGGAAGGATGGCTACACCTTC	CASREGKDGYTF
-	TRBV7-9	TRBJ2-7	15	TRBD1	TGTGCCAGCAGCTTTGGTGACAGGGATCGGGACGAGCAGTACTTC	CASSFGDRDRDEQYF
few	TRBV7-2	TRBJ1-1	15	TRBD1	TGTGCCAGCAGCGTCGACAGGGGCGGGAACACTGAAGCTTTCTTT	CASSVDRGGNTEAFF
-	TRBV12-2	TRBJ2-7	17	-	TGTGCAAGTCGCTCCCACCGGAACTTGACGGGCTCCTACGAGCAGTACTTC	CASRSHRNLTGSYEQYF
once	TRBV5-3	TRBJ2-2	15	-	TGTGCCAGAAGTATGTCGGGTAGCCGTCCCGGGGAGCTGTTTTTT	CARSMSGSRPGELFF
-	TRBV7-2	TRBJ2-5	13	-	TGTGCCAGCACCCCCCGTCTCGGAGAGACCCAGTACTTC	CASTPRLGETQYF
-	TRBV15	TRBJ2-3	17	-	TGTGCCACCAGCAGAGGACTCACCCCCGGAGGGACAGATACGCAGTATTTT	CATSRGLTPGGTDTQYF